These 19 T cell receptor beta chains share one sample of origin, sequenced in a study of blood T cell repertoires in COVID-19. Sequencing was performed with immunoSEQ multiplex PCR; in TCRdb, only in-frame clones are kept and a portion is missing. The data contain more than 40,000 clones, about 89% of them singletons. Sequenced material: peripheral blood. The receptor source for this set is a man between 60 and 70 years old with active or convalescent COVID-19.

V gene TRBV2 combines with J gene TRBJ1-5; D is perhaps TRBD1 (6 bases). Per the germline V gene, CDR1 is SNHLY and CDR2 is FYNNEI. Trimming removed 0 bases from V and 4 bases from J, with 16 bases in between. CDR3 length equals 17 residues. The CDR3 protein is CASSEAMMGASNQPQHF. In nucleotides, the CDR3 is TGTGCCAGCAGTGAAGCGATGATGGGGGCGTCAAATCAGCCCCAGCATTTT.

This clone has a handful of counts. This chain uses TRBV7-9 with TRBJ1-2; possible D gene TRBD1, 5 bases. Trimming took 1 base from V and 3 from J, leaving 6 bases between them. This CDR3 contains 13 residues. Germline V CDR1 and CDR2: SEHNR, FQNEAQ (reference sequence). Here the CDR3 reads CASSLGTHYGYTF. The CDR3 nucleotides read TGTGCCAGCAGCTTAGGGACACACTATGGCTACACCTTC.

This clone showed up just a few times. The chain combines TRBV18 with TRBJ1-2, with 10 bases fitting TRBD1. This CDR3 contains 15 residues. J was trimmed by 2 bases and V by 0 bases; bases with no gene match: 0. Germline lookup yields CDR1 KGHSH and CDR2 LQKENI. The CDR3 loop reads CASSPPGQGNYGYTF. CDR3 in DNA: TGTGCCAGCTCACCACCGGGACAGGGGAACTATGGCTACACCTTC.

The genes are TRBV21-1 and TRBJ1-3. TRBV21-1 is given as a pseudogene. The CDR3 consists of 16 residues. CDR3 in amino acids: CASSPHPREKQNTIYF. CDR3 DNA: TGTGCCAGCAGCCCGCACCCGAGGGAAAAGCAAAACACCATATATTTT.

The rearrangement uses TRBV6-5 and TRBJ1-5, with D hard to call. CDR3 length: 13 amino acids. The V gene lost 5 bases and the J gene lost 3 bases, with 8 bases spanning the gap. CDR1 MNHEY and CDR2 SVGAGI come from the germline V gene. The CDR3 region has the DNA TGTGCCAGCAGTCGCGGGTCCAATCAGCCCCAGCATTTT. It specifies CASSRGSNQPQHF.

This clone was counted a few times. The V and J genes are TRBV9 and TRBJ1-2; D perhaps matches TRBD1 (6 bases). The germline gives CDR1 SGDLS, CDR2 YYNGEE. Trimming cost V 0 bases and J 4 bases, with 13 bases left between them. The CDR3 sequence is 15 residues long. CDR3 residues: CASSVAGGRGYGYTF. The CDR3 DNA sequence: TGTGCCAGCAGCGTAGCGGGGGGGCGCGGCTATGGCTACACCTTC.

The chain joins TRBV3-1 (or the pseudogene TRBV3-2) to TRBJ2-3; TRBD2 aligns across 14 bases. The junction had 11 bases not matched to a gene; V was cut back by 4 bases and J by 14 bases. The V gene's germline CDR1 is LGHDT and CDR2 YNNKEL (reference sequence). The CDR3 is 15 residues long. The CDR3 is CASSPSGLAGGLRYF. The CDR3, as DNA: TGTGCCAGCAGCCCATCCGGACTAGCGGGGGGCCTTCGGTATTTT.

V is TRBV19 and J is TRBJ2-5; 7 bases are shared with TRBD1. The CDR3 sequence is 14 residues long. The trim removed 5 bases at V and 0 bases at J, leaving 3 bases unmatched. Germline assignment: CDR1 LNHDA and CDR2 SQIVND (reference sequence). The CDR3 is CASSSQGDQETQYF. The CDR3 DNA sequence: TGTGCCAGTAGTTCGCAGGGGGACCAAGAGACCCAGTACTTC.

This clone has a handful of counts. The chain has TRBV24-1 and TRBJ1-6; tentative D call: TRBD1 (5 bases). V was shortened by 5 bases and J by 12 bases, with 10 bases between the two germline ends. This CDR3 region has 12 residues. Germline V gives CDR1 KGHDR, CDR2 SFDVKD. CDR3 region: CATSGGGGPLHF. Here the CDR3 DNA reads TGTGCCACCAGTGGCGGCGGGGGACCCCTCCACTTT.

This CDR3 reads CASSVLPGQYGYTF. Written as DNA, the CDR3 is TGTGCCAGCAGTGTGCTCCCGGGACAGTATGGCTACACCTTC. The genes are TRBV28 and TRBJ1-2; 7 nucleotides line up with TRBD1. Per germline, CDR1 MDHEN and CDR2 SYDVKM. Trimming at V came to 5 bases and at J to 5 bases, leaving 8 bases not matched to a gene. The CDR3 totals 14 residues.

CDR3 sequence (DNA): TGTGCCAGCAGTCAGGAAAGCGGGAATCAGCCCCAGCATTTT. Protein product: CASSQESGNQPQHF. The chain recombines TRBV2 with TRBJ1-5; no clear D gene. The CDR3 spans 14 residues. CDR1 SNHLY and CDR2 FYNNEI come from the germline V gene. V was shortened by 5 bases and J by 4 bases, with 12 bases between the two germline ends.

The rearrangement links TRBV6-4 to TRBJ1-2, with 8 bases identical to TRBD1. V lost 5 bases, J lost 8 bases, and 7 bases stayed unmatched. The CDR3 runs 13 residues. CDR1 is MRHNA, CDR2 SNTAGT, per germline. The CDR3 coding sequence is TGTGCCAGCAGTAGCGACAGGGGAGGCGGCTACACCTTC. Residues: CASSSDRGGGYTF.

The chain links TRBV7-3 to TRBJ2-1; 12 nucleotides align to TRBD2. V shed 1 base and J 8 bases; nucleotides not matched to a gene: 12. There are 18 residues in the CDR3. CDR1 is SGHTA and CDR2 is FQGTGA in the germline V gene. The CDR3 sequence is CASSLMATSGGSTDEQFF. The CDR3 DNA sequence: TGTGCCAGCAGCTTAATGGCGACTAGCGGGGGCTCGACCGATGAGCAGTTCTTC.

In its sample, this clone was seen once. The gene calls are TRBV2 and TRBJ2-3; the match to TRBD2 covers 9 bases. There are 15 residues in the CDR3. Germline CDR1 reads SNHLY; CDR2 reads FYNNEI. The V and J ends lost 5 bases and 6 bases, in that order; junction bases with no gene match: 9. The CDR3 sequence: CASSSSGGFSDTQYF. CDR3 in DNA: TGTGCCAGCAGTTCCAGCGGGGGGTTCTCGGATACGCAGTATTTT.

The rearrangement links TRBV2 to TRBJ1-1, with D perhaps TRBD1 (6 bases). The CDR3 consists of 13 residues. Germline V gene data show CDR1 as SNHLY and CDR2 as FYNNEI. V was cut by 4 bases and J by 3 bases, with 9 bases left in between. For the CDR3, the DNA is TGTGCCAGCAGTGGGGGGCCTCACACTGAAGCTTTCTTT. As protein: CASSGGPHTEAFF.

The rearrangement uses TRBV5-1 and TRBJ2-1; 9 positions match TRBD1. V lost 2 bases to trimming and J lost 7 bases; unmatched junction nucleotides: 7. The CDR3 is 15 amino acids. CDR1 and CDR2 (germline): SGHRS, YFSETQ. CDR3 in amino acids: CASSLQQGAYNEQFF. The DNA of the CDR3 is TGCGCCAGCAGCTTACAACAGGGGGCTTATAATGAGCAGTTCTTC. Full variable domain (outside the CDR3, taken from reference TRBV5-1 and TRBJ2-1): KAGVTQTPRYLIKTRGQQVTLSCSPISGHRSVSWYQQTPGQGLQFLFEYFSETQRNKGNFPGRFSGRQFSNSRSEMNVSTLELGDSALYLCASSLQQGAYNEQFFGPGTRLTVL.

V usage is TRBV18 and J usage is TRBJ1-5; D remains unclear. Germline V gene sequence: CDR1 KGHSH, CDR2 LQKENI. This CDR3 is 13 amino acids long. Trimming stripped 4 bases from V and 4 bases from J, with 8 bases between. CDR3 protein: CASSLGLNQPQHF. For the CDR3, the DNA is TGTGCCAGCTCACTGGGCCTTAATCAGCCCCAGCATTTT.

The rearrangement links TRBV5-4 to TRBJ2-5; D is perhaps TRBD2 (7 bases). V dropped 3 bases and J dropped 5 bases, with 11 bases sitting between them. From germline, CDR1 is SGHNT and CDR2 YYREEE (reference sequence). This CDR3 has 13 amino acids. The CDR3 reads CASSSGGEETQYF. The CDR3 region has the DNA TGTGCCAGCAGCTCGGGGGGCGAGGAGACCCAGTACTTC.

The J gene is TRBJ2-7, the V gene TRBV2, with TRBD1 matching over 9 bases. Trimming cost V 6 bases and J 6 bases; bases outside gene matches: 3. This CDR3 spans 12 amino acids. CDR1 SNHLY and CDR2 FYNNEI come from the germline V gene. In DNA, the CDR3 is TGTGCCAGCAGGGGGACAGGGATCGAGCAGTACTTC. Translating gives CASRGTGIEQYF. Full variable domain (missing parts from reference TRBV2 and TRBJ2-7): EPEVTQTPSHQVTQMGQEVILRCVPISNHLYFYWYRQILGQKVEFLVSFYNNEISEKSEIFDDQFSVERPDGSNFTLKIRSTKLEDSAMYFCASRGTGIEQYFGPGTRLTVT.